The rows below give T cell receptor beta chains drawn from one sample of a study of CD8 T cells in ankylosing spondylitis. TCRdb reprocessed the 5' RACE reads with MiXCR, giving one entry per CDR3 protein. The data contain fewer than 400,000 distinct CDR3 sequences, more than 20% of them singletons. The sequencing input was blood, either unsorted or a sorted T cell fraction (not recorded which). The receptors were gathered from a male donor with ankylosing spondylitis. Each CDR3 is given with its conserved first and last residue. The D gene is left open where the match is weak. Not all rows give a size; the values are once, few, many and, for expanded clones, a class.

TRBV29-1	-	TRBJ2-1	few	11	CSVDPYNEQFF	TGCAGCGTTGACCCCTACAATGAGCAGTTCTTC
TRBV5-1	-	TRBJ2-5	few	14	CASSLAGGAQTQYF	TGCGCCAGCAGCTTGGCCGGGGGAGCTCAGACCCAGTACTTC
TRBV29-1	-	TRBJ2-2	-	12	CSGGTNTGELFF	TGCAGCGGCGGGACCAACACCGGGGAGCTGTTTTTT
TRBV5-5	TRBD1	TRBJ2-2	few	17	CASSLVGTGGGTGELFF	TGTGCCAGCAGCTTGGTTGGGACAGGGGGCGGCACCGGGGAGCTGTTTTTT
TRBV5-6	TRBD2	TRBJ2-5	-	15	CASSLTPGLGETQYF	TGTGCCAGCAGCTTGACGCCGGGACTAGGGGAGACCCAGTACTTC
TRBV28	TRBD1	TRBJ2-7	few	15	CASSPPEDRGYEQYF	TGTGCCAGCAGCCCTCCGGAGGACAGGGGGTACGAGCAGTACTTC
TRBV4-2	-	TRBJ2-3	-	16	CASSQDRGGREDTQYF	TGTGCCAGCAGCCAAGATCGAGGGGGGCGCGAAGATACGCAGTATTTT
TRBV5-1	-	TRBJ2-7	few	13	CASSPGDSSEQYF	TGCGCCAGCAGCCCCGGGGACTCATCGGAGCAGTACTTC
TRBV6-6	-	TRBJ1-4	few	12	CASTAEQGALFF	TGTGCCAGCACCGCAGAACAGGGCGCCCTGTTTTTT
TRBV5-1	-	TRBJ2-5	-	13	CASTLSRGETQYF	TGCGCCAGCACGCTATCCAGGGGAGAGACCCAGTACTTC
TRBV18	-	TRBJ1-4	-	14	CASSPGTNNEKLFF	TGTGCCAGCTCACCCGGGACAAACAATGAAAAACTGTTTTTT
TRBV18	-	TRBJ2-3	-	16	CASATSGSKLTDTQYF	TGTGCCAGCGCGACCTCCGGGTCTAAACTAACAGATACGCAGTATTTT
TRBV5-1	-	TRBJ2-3	-	12	CASSLEYGAQYF	TGCGCCAGCAGCTTGGAGTACGGTGCGCAGTATTTT
TRBV11-3	-	TRBJ2-5	few	14	CASSLEGAGGTQYF	TGTGCCAGCAGCTTAGAAGGGGCCGGCGGGACCCAGTACTTC
TRBV11-2	-	TRBJ1-4	-	16	CASSLGSTATNEKLFF	TGTGCCAGCAGCCTAGGGTCGACAGCTACTAATGAAAAACTGTTTTTT
TRBV29-1	-	TRBJ2-3	-	14	CSAGGGRGTDTQYF	TGCAGCGCAGGGGGCGGGAGAGGCACAGATACGCAGTATTTT
TRBV27	-	TRBJ2-7	few	12	CASSFIGYEQYF	TGTGCCAGCAGTTTCATAGGGTACGAGCAGTACTTC
TRBV20-1	TRBD2	TRBJ2-3	-	16	CSALLPRLANTDTQYF	TGCAGTGCTCTGCTTCCGAGACTAGCAAACACAGATACGCAGTATTTT
TRBV9	-	TRBJ2-1	-	15	CASSVGISSYNEQFF	TGTGCCAGCAGCGTAGGGATAAGCTCCTACAATGAGCAGTTCTTC
TRBV7-2	TRBD1	TRBJ1-5	few	15	CASSPPGQGNQPQHF	TGTGCCAGCAGCCCCCCGGGACAGGGCAATCAGCCCCAGCATTTT
TRBV30	-	TRBJ1-1	-	13	CAWSVRGDTEAFF	TGTGCCTGGAGTGTACGGGGGGACACTGAAGCTTTCTTT
TRBV11-2	-	TRBJ1-6	-	12	CASSLESSPLHF	TGTGCCAGCAGCCTAGAGAGTTCACCCCTCCACTTT
TRBV30	-	TRBJ2-7	few	11	CAWSEDYEQYF	TGTGCCTGGAGTGAAGACTACGAGCAGTACTTC
TRBV6-2/TRBV6-3	-	TRBJ1-4	-	15	CASSYSDQPGEKLFF	TGTGCCAGCAGTTACTCCGACCAGCCAGGGGAAAAACTGTTTTTT
TRBV7-8	-	TRBJ1-5	few	17	CASSLALEIWANQPQHF	TGTGCCAGCAGCTTAGCGCTGGAGATCTGGGCCAATCAGCCCCAGCATTTT
TRBV11-1	-	TRBJ1-4	few	19	CASSLLNDRPQTTNEKLFF	TGTGCCAGCAGCCTCTTAAACGACAGGCCGCAGACAACTAATGAAAAACTGTTTTTT
TRBV27	TRBD2	TRBJ2-1	-	17	CASSLGPGGRIYNEQFF	TGTGCCAGCAGTTTAGGGCCCGGCGGGAGAATCTACAATGAGCAGTTCTTC
TRBV20-1	-	TRBJ1-1	few	11	CSASADTEAFF	TGCAGTGCCTCCGCTGACACTGAAGCTTTCTTT
TRBV3-1	-	TRBJ1-5	-	15	CASSQDLTFGRPQHF	TGTGCCAGCAGCCAAGATTTGACGTTTGGACGGCCCCAGCATTTT
TRBV5-1	TRBD2	TRBJ2-3	-	17	CASSFIAGLSSTDTQYF	TGCGCCAGCAGCTTCATAGCGGGATTATCTAGCACAGATACGCAGTATTTT
TRBV28	TRBD2	TRBJ2-7	few	13	CASRGLANHEQYF	TGTGCCAGCCGGGGACTAGCCAACCATGAGCAGTACTTC
TRBV28	-	TRBJ2-7	few	14	CASSFPGWGLEQYF	TGTGCCAGCAGTTTTCCGGGATGGGGCCTCGAGCAGTACTTC
TRBV4-1	TRBD2	TRBJ2-1	few	18	CASSQTTRASGRRDEQFF	TGCGCCAGCAGCCAGACAACTAGGGCTAGCGGAAGGCGGGATGAGCAGTTCTTC
TRBV4-3	-	TRBJ2-7	-	15	CASSQNFRTSYEQYF	TGCGCCAGCAGCCAAAATTTCCGGACCTCCTACGAGCAGTACTTC
TRBV12-3/TRBV12-4	TRBD2	TRBJ2-1	-	15	CASRKPGLAGDEQFF	TGTGCCAGCAGGAAACCGGGACTAGCGGGAGATGAGCAGTTCTTC
TRBV12-3/TRBV12-4	-	TRBJ2-5	few	12	CASSLTSGTQYF	TGTGCCAGCAGTTTAACGTCAGGGACCCAGTACTTC
TRBV7-7	-	TRBJ2-5	-	14	CASSLTGRQETQYF	TGTGCCAGCAGCTTGACTGGGCGGCAAGAGACCCAGTACTTC
TRBV6-1	TRBD1	TRBJ2-1	-	16	CASSEDWDRVSDEQFF	TGTGCCAGCAGTGAAGACTGGGACAGGGTGAGCGATGAGCAGTTCTTC
TRBV5-1	TRBD2	TRBJ2-3	-	18	CASSRTPTSGSVTDTQYF	TGCGCCAGCAGCCGGACCCCGACTAGCGGGAGTGTTACAGATACGCAGTATTTT
TRBV12-3/TRBV12-4	-	TRBJ1-2	few	13	CASRRDNAGGYTF	TGTGCCAGCAGGCGGGACAACGCCGGGGGCTACACCTTC
TRBV12-5	TRBD1	TRBJ2-1	-	15	CASGLGQGGYNEQFF	TGTGCTAGTGGCCTGGGACAGGGAGGCTACAATGAGCAGTTCTTC
TRBV12-3/TRBV12-4	TRBD1	TRBJ2-1	few	14	CASSPTTGSNEQFF	TGTGCCAGCAGTCCCACGACAGGGTCCAATGAGCAGTTCTTC